This TCR beta chain emerged from a study of identical twins' blood T cells. At the level of the study: Around 53 million reads covered about six alpha-chain and about six beta-chain libraries.

Broader study findings: Twin repertoire similarity may partly reflect shared environment.

Germline V CDR1 and CDR2: DFQATT, SNEGSKA (reference sequence). This CDR3 region has 11 residues. Both ends of each TCR cDNA library bore sample-specific barcodes. From the 5' RACE reads, TCRdb called clonotypes with MiXCR, one entry per CDR3 protein. The repertoire holds a few hundred thousand distinct CDR3 sequences, with around 30% as singletons. On this clonotype itself: Antigen: not known. A much larger clone lies a single base off, so this may be a read error.

The three twin pairs were reared together, likely meeting the same infections. J is TRBJ1-1 and V is TRBV20-1; no clear D. The sample comprised PBMCs. The sequence came from a woman between 18 and 50 years old in good health. The CDR3 protein is CSATRNTGAFF. In DNA, the CDR3 is TGCAGTGCTACCAGGAACACTGGAGCTTTCTTT.